This T cell receptor (beta chain) is drawn from a study of blood T cell repertoires in COVID-19. About the research overall: COVID-19 samples collected from the United States, Italy and Spain covered acute and convalescent phases. PBMCs, B-cell-depleted T cells, or T cells were the source of the cDNA or gDNA that made up the material.

Per germline, CDR1 SEHNR and CDR2 FQNEAQ (reference sequence). The CDR3 contains 17 residues. V lost 2 bases to trimming and J lost 3 bases, with 19 bases between them. Methods used by the authors: Counts of nucleated cells, estimated from reference gene primer amplification, were obtained. TCRdb's copy holds only in-frame clones and misses some; the assay was immunoSEQ multiplex PCR. V, J and clone size are those of that table, while D and trimming were read from the DNA. The sample records approximately 260,000 clones, around 90% being singletons. Sequences were obtained from peripheral blood. This TCR came from a man aged 45-60 years with acute or convalescent COVID-19. The chain recombines TRBV7-9 with TRBJ1-1; D remains unclear. CDR3 sequence reads: CASSLRSYVGGDTEAFF. In nucleotides, the CDR3 is TGTGCCAGCAGCTTACGGTCGTATGTAGGCGGTGACACTGAAGCTTTCTTT.